The 5 T cell receptor beta chains given below trace back to one sample, sequenced in a study of sequential checkpoint blockade in melanoma. Some clones are missing from TCRdb's copy, which holds only in-frame ones; the method was immunoSEQ multiplex PCR. This sample yields over 9,500 clones, of which over 60% are seen a single time; 9% to 12% belongs to the top ten. Treatment described: randomized to nivolumab then ipilimumab (arm A) or the reverse (arm B). The source was CD8+ T cells sorted from blood (inferred from file names), collected from a patient given nivolumab and ipilimumab in sequence. These receptors all come from a human donor with melanoma.

The chain links TRBV27 to TRBJ2-5; 14 positions agree with TRBD2. Germline assignment: CDR1 MNHEY and CDR2 SMNVEV (reference sequence). V lost 4 bases and J lost 4; bases outside the gene matches: 5. The CDR3 is made up of 16 amino acids. CDR3 DNA: TGTGCCAGCAGTTCCAGGACTAGCGGGAGGATAGAGACCCAGTACTTC. Translation gives CASSSRTSGRIETQYF.

The V call is TRBV7-9, the J call TRBJ2-5, with 8 bases that match TRBD2. After removal of 2 bases from V and 4 bases from J, the junction contained 6 bases not matched to a gene. Germline values: CDR1 SEHNR, CDR2 FQNEAQ (reference sequence). CDR3 size: 15 residues. CDR3 bases: TGTGCCAGCAGCTTAACGGGAGGGCGGGGAGAGACCCAGTACTTC. This codes for CASSLTGGRGETQYF. Supplemented by reference TRBV7-9 and TRBJ2-5, the full variable domain reads DTGVSQNPRHKITKRGQNVTFRCDPISEHNRLYWYRQTLGQGPEFLTYFQNEAQLEKSRLLSDRFSAERPKGSFSTLEIQRTEQGDSAMYLCASSLTGGRGETQYFGPGTRLLVL.

This clone came up once. V and J are TRBV27 and TRBJ2-7; a weak D match, TRBD1 (6 bases). V was clipped by 5 bases and J by 0 bases, with 14 bases between them. CDR3 length: 15 residues. The germline V gene encodes CDR1 MNHEY and CDR2 SMNVEV (reference sequence). The CDR3 DNA reads TGTGCCAGCAGTCCTTCAGGGACACACTCCTACGAGCAGTACTTC. Its protein is CASSPSGTHSYEQYF.

There are a few counts of this clone. The V call is TRBV19, the J call TRBJ2-7; 8 bases align to TRBD1. CDR1 and CDR2 from the germline V gene are LNHDA and SQIVND (reference sequence). This CDR3 spans 13 amino acids. J gave up 4 bases and V 3 bases, and 2 bases lay outside the gene matches. This CDR3 reads CASSMGQAYEQYF. The CDR3 coding sequence is TGTGCCAGTAGTATGGGACAGGCGTACGAGCAGTACTTC.

The chain is built from TRBV5-4 and TRBJ2-7, with 8 bases lining up with TRBD1. CDR1 is SGHNT, CDR2 YYREEE, per germline (reference sequence). V was pared by 0 bases and J by 7 bases, with 6 bases of the junction left unmatched. The CDR3 loop spans 14 amino acids. The CDR3, as DNA: TGTGCCAGCAGCTTGGGAGGCAGGGGGCGTGAGCAGTACTTC. Translated: CASSLGGRGREQYF.